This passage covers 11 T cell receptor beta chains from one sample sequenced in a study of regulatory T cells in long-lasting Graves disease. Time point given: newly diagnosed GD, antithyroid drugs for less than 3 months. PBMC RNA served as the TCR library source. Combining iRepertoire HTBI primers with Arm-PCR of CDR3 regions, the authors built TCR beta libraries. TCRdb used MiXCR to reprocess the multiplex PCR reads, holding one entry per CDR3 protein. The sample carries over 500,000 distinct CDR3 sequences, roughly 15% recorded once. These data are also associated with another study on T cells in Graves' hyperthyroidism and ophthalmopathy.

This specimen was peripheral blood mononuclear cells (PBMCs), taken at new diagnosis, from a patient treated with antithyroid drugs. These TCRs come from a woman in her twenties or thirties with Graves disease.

The CDR3 sequence: CASSQGQYEQYF. The DNA for the CDR3 is TGTGCCAGCAGCCAAGGACAGTACGAGCAGTACTTC. V is TRBV3-1 and J is TRBJ2-7; D might be TRBD1 (5 bases). Trimming took off 1 base at V and 4 bases at J, with 5 bases between the two ends. The CDR3 runs to 12 residues. Germline values: CDR1 LGHDT, CDR2 YNNKEL (reference sequence).

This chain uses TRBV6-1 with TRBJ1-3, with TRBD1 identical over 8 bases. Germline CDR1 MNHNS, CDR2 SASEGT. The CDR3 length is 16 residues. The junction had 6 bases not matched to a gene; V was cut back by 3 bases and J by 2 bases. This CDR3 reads CASSETGARAGNTIYF. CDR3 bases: TGTGCCAGCAGTGAGACAGGGGCCAGGGCTGGAAACACCATATATTTT.

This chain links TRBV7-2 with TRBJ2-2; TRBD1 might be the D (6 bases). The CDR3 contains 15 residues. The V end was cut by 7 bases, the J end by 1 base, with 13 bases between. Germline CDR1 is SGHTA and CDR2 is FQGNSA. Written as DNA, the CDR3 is TGTGCCAGCAAGGGGGAGCTATTGAACACCGGGGAGCTGTTTTTT. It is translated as CASKGELLNTGELFF.

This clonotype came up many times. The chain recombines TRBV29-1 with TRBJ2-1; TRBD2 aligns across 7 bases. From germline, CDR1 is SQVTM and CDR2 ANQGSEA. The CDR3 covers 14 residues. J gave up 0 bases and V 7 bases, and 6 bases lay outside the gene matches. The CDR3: CSAELATSYNEQFF. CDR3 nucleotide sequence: TGCAGCGCCGAACTAGCGACCTCCTACAATGAGCAGTTCTTC.

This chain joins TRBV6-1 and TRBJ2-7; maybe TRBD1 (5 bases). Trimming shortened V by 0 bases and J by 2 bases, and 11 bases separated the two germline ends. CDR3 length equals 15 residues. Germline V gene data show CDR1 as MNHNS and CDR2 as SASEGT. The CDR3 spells CASSEAPGNPYEQYF. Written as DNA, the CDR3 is TGTGCCAGCAGTGAAGCTCCAGGGAATCCCTACGAGCAGTACTTC.

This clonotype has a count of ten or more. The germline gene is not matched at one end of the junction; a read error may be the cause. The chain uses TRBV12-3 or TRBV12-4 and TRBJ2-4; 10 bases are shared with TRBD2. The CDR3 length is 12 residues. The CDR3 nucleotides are TGTGCCAGCAGTTTCGAAGGACTAGCGGTGAACTTC. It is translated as CASSFEGLAVNF.

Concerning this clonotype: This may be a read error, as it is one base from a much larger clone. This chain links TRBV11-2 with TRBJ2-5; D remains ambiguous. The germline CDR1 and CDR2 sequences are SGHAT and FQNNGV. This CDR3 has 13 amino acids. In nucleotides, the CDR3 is TGTGCCAACAGCTTACCTCTCCAAGAGACCCAGTACTTC. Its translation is CANSLPLQETQYF.

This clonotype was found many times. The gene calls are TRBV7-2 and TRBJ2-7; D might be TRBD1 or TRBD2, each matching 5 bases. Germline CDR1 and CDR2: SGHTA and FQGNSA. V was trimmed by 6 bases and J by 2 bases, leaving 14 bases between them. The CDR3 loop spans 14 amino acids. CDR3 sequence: CASRGPGLPYEQYF. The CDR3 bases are TGTGCCAGCAGAGGGCCGGGGCTTCCCTACGAGCAGTACTTC. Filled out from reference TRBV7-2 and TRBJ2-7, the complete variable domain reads GAGVSQSPSNKVTEKGKDVELRCDPISGHTALYWYRQSLGQGLEFLIYFQGNSAPDKSGLPSDRFSAERTGGSVSTLTIQRTQQEDSAVYLCASRGPGLPYEQYFGPGTRLTVT.

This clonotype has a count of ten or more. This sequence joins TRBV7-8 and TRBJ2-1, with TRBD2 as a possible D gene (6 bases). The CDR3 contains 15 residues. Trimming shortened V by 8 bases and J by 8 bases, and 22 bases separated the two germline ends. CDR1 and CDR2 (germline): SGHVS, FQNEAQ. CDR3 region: CASHPGEVGVHEQFF. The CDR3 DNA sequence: TGTGCCAGCCACCCCGGGGAGGTGGGGGTGCATGAGCAGTTCTTC.

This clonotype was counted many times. CDR3 nucleotide sequence: TGCAGTGCTTCCGGGACAGAAGGCTATGGCTACACCTTC. The encoded protein is CSASGTEGYGYTF. The J gene is TRBJ1-2, the V gene TRBV20-1, with 7 positions matching TRBD1. The V and J ends lost 5 bases and 4 bases, in that order; junction bases with no gene match: 7. This CDR3 comprises 13 residues. Per germline, CDR1 DFQATT and CDR2 SNEGSKA (reference sequence).

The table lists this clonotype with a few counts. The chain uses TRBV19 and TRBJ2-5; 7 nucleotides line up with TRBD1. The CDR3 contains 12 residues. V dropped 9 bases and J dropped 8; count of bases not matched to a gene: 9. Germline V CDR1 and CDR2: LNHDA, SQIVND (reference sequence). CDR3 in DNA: TGTGCCAGCATGAACAGGGGAAGTACCCAGTACTTC. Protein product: CASMNRGSTQYF. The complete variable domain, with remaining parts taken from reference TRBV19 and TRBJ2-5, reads DGGITQSPKYLFRKEGQNVTLSCEQNLNHDAMYWYRQDPGQGLRLIYYSQIVNDFQKGDIAEGYSVSREKKESFPLTVTSAQKNPTAFYLCASMNRGSTQYFGPGTRLLVL.